This T cell receptor (beta chain) comes out of a study of CD8+ T cells in alopecia areata. This clone was seen a few times. Sequencing templates came from extracted RNA that was reverse transcribed into cDNA. TCRdb's copy holds only in-frame clones and misses some; the assay was immunoSEQ multiplex PCR. Here the sample spans about 260,000 clones, about 62% being singletons. Treatment defined: oral pan-JAK inhibitor, 5-10 mg twice daily. Trimming took 4 bases from V and 6 from J; bases not matched to a gene: 8. CDR1 SGHNT and CDR2 YYREEE come from the germline V gene (reference sequence). The CDR3 sequence is 15 residues long.

The rearrangement links TRBV5-4 to TRBJ2-1; 9 bases fit TRBD1. This receptor was obtained from a human donor with alopecia areata. Here the sequenced sample was CD4+ T cells sorted from blood, taken between weeks 51 and 54, from a patient treated with tofacitinib. CDR3 sequence: CASSIGTGHLNEQFF. The CDR3 nucleotides are TGTGCCAGCAGCATCGGGACAGGGCATCTCAATGAGCAGTTCTTC.